The sequence of this TCR beta chain was determined in a study of technical replicates of blood from four donors. Produced via immunoSEQ multiplex PCR; TCRdb's table is partial and in-frame only. The sample has 75,000 or so clones; approximately 95% are singletons. V lost 2 bases and J lost 7, with 14 bases in between. The CDR3 runs 14 residues. Germline CDR1 is MNHEY and CDR2 is SMNVEV (reference sequence). The clonotype was recovered from a human donor in good health. The sample consisted of T cells isolated from PBMCs. The chain joins TRBV27 to TRBJ1-1, with D tentatively TRBD1 (5 bases). CDR3 in DNA: TGTGCCAGCAGTTTAGTTTCGTGGGGCAATGAAGCTTTCTTT. This sequence encodes CASSLVSWGNEAFF.